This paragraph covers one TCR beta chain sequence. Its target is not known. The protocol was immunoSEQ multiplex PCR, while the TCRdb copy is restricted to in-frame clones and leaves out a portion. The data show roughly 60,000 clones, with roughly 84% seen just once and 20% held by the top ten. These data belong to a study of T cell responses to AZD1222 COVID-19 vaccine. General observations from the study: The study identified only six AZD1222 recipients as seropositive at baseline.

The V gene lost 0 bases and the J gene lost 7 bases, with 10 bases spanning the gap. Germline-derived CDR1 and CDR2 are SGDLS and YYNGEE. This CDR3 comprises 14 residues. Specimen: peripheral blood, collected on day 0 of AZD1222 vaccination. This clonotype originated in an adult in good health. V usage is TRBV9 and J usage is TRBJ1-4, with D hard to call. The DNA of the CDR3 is TGTGCCAGCAGCGTAGACGGTTATGGTGAAAAACTGTTTTTT. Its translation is CASSVDGYGEKLFF.